Shown below are 5 T cell receptor beta chains from a single sample sequenced in a study of monozygotic twins with cystic fibrosis. Using immunoSEQ multiplex PCR, the repertoire was profiled, and TCRdb retains in-frame clones only, with some absent. The profile shows some 9,600 clones, about 91% of them singletons. The sequenced sample consisted of blood. These receptors were obtained from a boy between 2 and 15 years old with cystic fibrosis.

The chain has TRBV11-2 and TRBJ2-3; the match to TRBD1 covers 8 bases. The CDR3 is 15 residues long. J gave up 4 bases and V 4 bases, and 7 bases lay outside the gene matches. Germline V gene lookup returns CDR1 SGHAT and CDR2 FQNNGV. The CDR3 loop is CASSSQDREADTQYF. In DNA, the CDR3 is TGTGCCAGCAGCTCCCAGGACAGGGAGGCAGATACGCAGTATTTT.

V usage is TRBV19 and J usage is TRBJ1-4, with 7 nucleotides matching TRBD1. The germline V gene encodes CDR1 LNHDA and CDR2 SQIVND (reference sequence). Trimming took 0 bases from V and 8 from J; bases not matched to a gene: 15. CDR3 size: 18 residues. CDR3 DNA sequence: TGTGCCAGTAGTATAGATGGACAGGATTCGGAGCTTTGGGAAAAACTGTTTTTT. It yields the protein CASSIDGQDSELWEKLFF.

The chain joins TRBV7-9 to TRBJ1-3; no clear D gene. V dropped 2 bases and J dropped 0 bases, with 8 bases sitting between them. This CDR3 region has 15 residues. Germline CDR1 SEHNR, CDR2 FQNEAQ (reference sequence). For the CDR3, the DNA is TGTGCCAGCAGCTTATCGGCAGCCTCTGGAAACACCATATATTTT. Protein sequence: CASSLSAASGNTIYF.

The chain combines TRBV11-2 with TRBJ2-2, with 9 bases matching TRBD1. V shed 5 bases and J 9 bases; nucleotides not matched to a gene: 16. The CDR3 sequence is 17 residues long. Germline CDR1 and CDR2: SGHAT and FQNNGV. CDR3 loop: CASSQRRDRADFWELFF. CDR3 bases: TGTGCCAGCAGCCAGAGACGGGACAGGGCCGATTTCTGGGAGCTGTTTTTT.

The genes are TRBV6-4 and TRBJ1-5; D not certain. The germline V and J ends were trimmed by 3 bases and 7 bases, with 10 bases remaining between them. The CDR3 length is 13 residues. Per germline, CDR1 MRHNA and CDR2 SNTAGT. DNA for the CDR3: TGTGCCAGCAGTGAGGTGTCGGGACAGCCCCAGCATTTT. It codes for CASSEVSGQPQHF.